This record concerns one TCR beta chain sequence. Its target is unknown. A junction end diverges from the germline sequence, so it may reflect a read error. This specimen belongs to a study of cytomegalovirus exposure and HLA in healthy donors. In the study overall: As an earlier analysis found, around 200 million T cells yielded 117 million unique TCR beta sequences. Of the donors genotyped, a few hundred in all, 80% to 85% fell in the Caucasian-associated ancestry cluster. Whole-study results and caveats: In a later analysis, common viral pathogens appeared linked to several of the most significant clusters. In a later analysis, TCR beta V- and J-gene trimming was associated with a missense DCLRE1C variant.

CDR1 is SSHAT, CDR2 FNYEAQ, per germline (reference sequence). CDR3 length: 14 amino acids. Primers: 60 Vbeta forward and 13 Jbeta reverse. Measured with immunoSEQ multiplex PCR; TCRdb has only the in-frame clones, and not every one. In the table there are under 200,000 clones, roughly 80% of which are singletons. This chain links TRBV7-7 with TRBJ2-7; 9 nucleotides match TRBD2. The sequence came from a female donor in good health and CMV-seronegative. The source material was PBMCs. The CDR3 spells CASSPGTSSYEQYF. CDR3 in DNA: TGTGCTAGCAGCCCCGGGACTAGCAGTTACGAGCAGTACTTC.